The 21 T cell receptor beta chains below all came from one sample that was sequenced in a study of blood T cell repertoires in COVID-19. Profiled with immunoSEQ multiplex PCR; TCRdb holds only in-frame clones, not every one. The data hold 450,000 or so clones, with less than 95% observed a single time. The sequencing input was PBMCs or T cells enriched from blood (not recorded which). Receptor source: a man younger than 35 who had recovered from COVID-19.

V gene TRBV7-8 combines with J gene TRBJ2-3; 13 bases line up with TRBD2. The CDR3 spans 17 residues. Unmatched junction bases numbered 11, after V lost 5 bases and J lost 6 bases. Germline lookup yields CDR1 SGHVS and CDR2 FQNEAQ. The CDR3 bases are TGTGCCAGCAGCCCACTAGCGGGAGGGCCTGGGGCTGATACGCAGTATTTT. Encoded protein: CASSPLAGGPGADTQYF.

The J gene is TRBJ1-1, the V gene TRBV9; D ambiguous. Trimming removed 4 bases at V and 1 base at J, with 11 bases between. Germline lookup yields CDR1 SGDLS and CDR2 YYNGEE. This CDR3 has 14 residues. The CDR3 DNA reads TGTGCCAGCAGCACCAGTGGCACGAACACTGAAGCTTTCTTT. Encoded protein: CASSTSGTNTEAFF.

The chain couples TRBV3-1 (or the pseudogene TRBV3-2) to TRBJ2-7; 7 positions agree with TRBD2. This CDR3 spans 14 amino acids. Trimming took 2 bases from V and 0 from J; bases not matched to a gene: 1. CDR1 LGHDT and CDR2 YNNKEL come from the germline V gene (reference sequence). CDR3 region: CASSQSGASYEQYF. The DNA of the CDR3 is TGTGCCAGCAGCCAAAGCGGGGCCTCCTACGAGCAGTACTTC.

The chain couples TRBV5-1 to TRBJ1-2, with TRBD1 matching over 9 bases. Germline V gives CDR1 SGHRS, CDR2 YFSETQ. The CDR3 has 13 residues. The junction had 2 bases not matched to a gene; V was cut back by 4 bases and J by 4 bases. For the CDR3, the DNA is TGCGCCAGCAGCAACAGGGGGCTCTATGGCTACACCTTC. It is translated as CASSNRGLYGYTF.

This clone was seen a few times. This chain links TRBV11-2 with TRBJ2-2; 8 bases match TRBD2. The CDR3 sequence is 15 residues long. Germline-derived CDR1 and CDR2 are SGHAT and FQNNGV. With V trimmed by 1 base and J by 7 bases, 5 bases remained unmatched. The CDR3 protein is CASSLAGGPDGELFF. The CDR3 DNA is TGTGCCAGCAGCTTAGCGGGGGGGCCTGACGGGGAGCTGTTTTTT.

The V and J genes are TRBV18 and TRBJ1-3, with D hard to call. The germline CDR1 and CDR2 sequences are KGHSH and LQKENI. The V gene lost 2 bases and the J gene lost 2 bases, with 7 bases spanning the gap. There are 14 residues in the CDR3. The CDR3 coding sequence is TGTGCCAGCTCACCATACGGGGCTGGAAACACCATATATTTT. It encodes CASSPYGAGNTIYF.

This rearrangement joins TRBV5-1 to TRBJ2-7; D is possibly TRBD1 (5 bases). The germline gives CDR1 SGHRS, CDR2 YFSETQ. V lost 0 bases to trimming and J lost 5 bases, with 9 bases between them. CDR3 length: 13 amino acids. The CDR3 DNA reads TGCGCCAGCAGCTTGGGACAGAACAACGAGCAGTACTTC. This gives the protein CASSLGQNNEQYF.

Details on this clone: The junction does not match germline at one end; this may be a read error. The V and J genes are TRBV7-6 and TRBJ2-3; TRBD1 might be the D (5 bases). The CDR3 consists of 14 residues. CDR1 is SGHVS and CDR2 is FNYEAQ in the germline V gene. The CDR3 spells CASTLGTDTATQYF. Here the CDR3 DNA reads TGTGCCAGCACCTTAGGTACGGACACAGCTACGCAGTATTTT.

The chain couples TRBV29-1 to TRBJ1-2; D ambiguous. Germline V CDR1 and CDR2: SQVTM, ANQGSEA. The CDR3 covers 11 residues. With 4 bases removed from V and 8 bases from J, the gap between germline ends came to 11 bases. The CDR3 sequence is CSVANTGGYTF. In nucleotides, the CDR3 is TGCAGCGTTGCGAACACGGGGGGCTACACCTTC.

The chain is built from TRBV7-2 and TRBJ2-7; tentatively, D is TRBD2 (6 bases). CDR1 is SGHTA, CDR2 FQGNSA, per germline. Trimming left V 5 bases short and J 2 bases short, with 16 bases between. The CDR3 contains 15 residues. The CDR3 sequence is CASSLLGTGAYEQYF. For the CDR3, the DNA is TGTGCCAGCAGCCTCCTGGGAACGGGGGCCTACGAGCAGTACTTC.

The chain links TRBV28 to TRBJ2-1; TRBD1 agrees at 10 bases. Germline trimming cut 0 bases from V and 5 bases from J; bases unmatched to any gene: 10. This CDR3 has 18 amino acids. Germline CDR1 MDHEN, CDR2 SYDVKM. The CDR3 nucleotides read TGTGCCAGCAGTTTATGGGGGGTCCGGGACAGGGGCAACAATGAGCAGTTCTTC. Translation gives CASSLWGVRDRGNNEQFF.

V and J are TRBV7-9 and TRBJ1-3; D uncertain. With 5 bases removed from V and 4 bases from J, the gap between germline ends came to 18 bases. The CDR3 length is 16 residues. CDR1 and CDR2 from the germline V gene are SEHNR and FQNEAQ (reference sequence). The CDR3 bases are TGTGCCAGCAGCCTCCCGAGAGGGATGTTAGGAAACACCATATATTTT. Its protein is CASSLPRGMLGNTIYF. Together with reference TRBV7-9 and TRBJ1-3, the CDR3 gives the full variable domain: DTGVSQNPRHKITKRGQNVTFRCDPISEHNRLYWYRQTLGQGPEFLTYFQNEAQLEKSRLLSDRFSAERPKGSFSTLEIQRTEQGDSAMYLCASSLPRGMLGNTIYFGEGSWLTVV.

The sample holds one count of this clone. The V and J genes are TRBV2 and TRBJ2-1; D call uncertain. This CDR3 is 15 amino acids long. V was trimmed by 10 bases and J by 0 bases, leaving 16 bases between them. Germline lookup yields CDR1 SNHLY and CDR2 FYNNEI. The CDR3 nucleotides read TGTGCCAAGACAAAAGGTCCGAGCTCCTACAATGAGCAGTTCTTC. Its translation: CAKTKGPSSYNEQFF.

The chain joins TRBV29-1 to TRBJ1-2, with D unclear. Looked up from germline, CDR1 is SQVTM and CDR2 is ANQGSEA. The length of the CDR3 is 14 residues. The V gene lost 3 bases and the J gene lost 8 bases, with 19 bases spanning the gap. CDR3 residues: CSVDHREVPEGYTF. The CDR3 bases are TGCAGCGTTGATCATCGGGAGGTCCCCGAGGGCTACACCTTC.

CDR3 coding DNA: TGCGCCAGCAGCTCTTGGACTAGCGGGAGTTCCGGGGAGCTGTTTTTT. Its translation: CASSSWTSGSSGELFF. V is TRBV5-1 and J is TRBJ2-2, with 13 bases that match TRBD2. Unmatched junction bases numbered 5, after V lost 3 bases and J lost 6 bases. This CDR3 has 16 residues. CDR1 is SGHRS, CDR2 YFSETQ, per germline.

This clone was counted a few times. V usage is TRBV7-8 and J usage is TRBJ1-2, with D uncertain. The V end lost 2 bases, the J end lost 4 bases, and 8 bases lay between the germline ends. The CDR3 length is 13 residues. The germline CDR1 and CDR2 sequences are SGHVS and FQNEAQ. This CDR3 is CASSLSLSYGYTF. In DNA, the CDR3 is TGTGCCAGCAGCTTATCCCTTAGCTATGGCTACACCTTC.

V gene TRBV29-1 combines with J gene TRBJ2-7; no reliable D call. The V end was cut by 5 bases, the J end by 0 bases, with 11 bases between. The length of the CDR3 is 13 residues. The V gene's germline CDR1 is SQVTM and CDR2 ANQGSEA. The CDR3 coding sequence is TGCAGCGTTATTAATAGGAGCTCCTACGAGCAGTACTTC. Its translation is CSVINRSSYEQYF.

The chain carries TRBV2 and TRBJ2-1; the match to TRBD2 covers 8 bases. The CDR3 sequence is 16 residues long. V gave up 1 base and J gave up 9 bases; unmatched junction bases: 11. Germline-derived CDR1 and CDR2 are SNHLY and FYNNEI. The CDR3 loop is CASSEGRQRGSAEQFF. In DNA form, the CDR3 reads TGTGCCAGCAGTGAAGGACGCCAGCGGGGGAGCGCTGAGCAGTTCTTC.

CDR3 loop: CSVVAGRTFF. CDR3 DNA sequence: TGCAGCGTTGTCGCCGGGAGAACTTTCTTT. This sequence joins TRBV29-1 and TRBJ1-1, with D unclear. From germline, CDR1 is SQVTM and CDR2 ANQGSEA. The CDR3 runs to 10 residues. The V gene lost 4 bases and the J gene lost 12 bases, with 12 bases spanning the gap. Looking up the rest from reference TRBV29-1 and TRBJ1-1 gives the full variable domain: SAVISQKPSRDICQRGTSLTIQCQVDSQVTMMFWYRQQPGQSLTLIATANQGSEATYESGFVIDKFPISRPNLTFSTLTVSNMSPEDSSIYLCSVVAGRTFFGQGTRLTVV.

The chain combines TRBV3-1 (or the pseudogene TRBV3-2) with TRBJ1-1, with D perhaps matching TRBD1 (6 bases). Trimming took 1 base from V and 2 from J, leaving 11 bases between them. This CDR3 region has 15 residues. CDR1 LGHDT and CDR2 YNNKEL come from the germline V gene (reference sequence). Written as DNA, the CDR3 is TGTGCCAGCAGCCAAGGGACAGCTGGAAACACTGAAGCTTTCTTT. Translating gives CASSQGTAGNTEAFF.

The count of this clone is one. The chain combines TRBV7-3 with TRBJ2-1, with 8 bases identical to TRBD1. The length of the CDR3 is 15 residues. Germline lookup yields CDR1 SGHTA and CDR2 FQGTGA. V gave up 5 bases and J gave up 4 bases; unmatched junction bases: 7. The CDR3 sequence: CASSPQGAGYNEQFF. The CDR3 region has the DNA TGTGCCAGCAGCCCCCAGGGGGCTGGGTACAATGAGCAGTTCTTC.